The 8 T cell receptor beta chains below come from one sample, sequenced in a study of cytotoxic CD8 clonotypes in ibrutinib-treated CLL (dated by TCRdb to about 2021). Libraries came from the immunoSEQ multiplex PCR assay. TCRdb obtained this table from immuneACCESS and retained in-frame rearrangements with V and J assigned. These tables miss some clones; where compared with another copy, unresolved V genes account for less than half of the shortfall, and the remainder is unexplained. This sample lists 150,000 to 200,000 clones; approximately 77% were detected once. The top ten constitute roughly 1.9% of the sample. In the paper's terms, the time point label means: about a year on ibrutinib. The source material was PBMCs, sampled after 12 months of ibrutinib treatment. These receptors came from a human donor with chronic lymphocytic leukemia.

The chain employs TRBV27 and TRBJ2-7; D possibly uses TRBD1 or TRBD2 (7 bases each). The CDR3 length is 14 residues. V was trimmed by 6 bases and J by 6 bases, leaving 18 bases between them. Germline V lookup: CDR1 MNHEY, CDR2 SMNVEV (reference sequence). CDR3 nucleotides: TGTGCCAGCAGGGGAGGGACAGTATCGCCCGAGCAGTACTTC. This gives the protein CASRGGTVSPEQYF.

The chain links TRBV7-3 to TRBJ2-4, with D tentatively TRBD2 (5 bases). V lost 0 bases and J 8 bases, leaving 5 bases between the germline ends. Germline CDR1 and CDR2: SGHTA and FQGTGA. This CDR3 has 12 residues. CDR3 coding DNA: TGTGCCAGCAGCTTAACGAGGGACATTCAGTACTTC. This sequence encodes CASSLTRDIQYF.

This clone was seen once. CDR3 in amino acids: CASSSLVSGGRRDTQYF. CDR3 DNA: TGCGCCAGCAGCTCCTTAGTCAGTGGCGGGAGGAGGGATACGCAGTATTTT. The V gene is TRBV4-3, the J gene TRBJ2-3, with TRBD2 matching over 8 bases. Germline V gives CDR1 LGHNA, CDR2 YSLEER. This CDR3 contains 17 residues. V trimming: 5 bases; J trimming: 6 bases; junction bases outside the gene matches: 16.

V usage is TRBV15 and J usage is TRBJ2-5; D unclear. CDR3 length equals 13 residues. Germline V gives CDR1 LNHNV, CDR2 YYDKDF (reference sequence). Trimming shortened V by 0 bases and J by 5 bases, and 7 bases separated the two germline ends. DNA of the CDR3: TGTGCCACCAGCAGAGAGTATAGGGAGACCCAGTACTTC. Residues: CATSREYRETQYF.

This chain joins TRBV6-5 and TRBJ1-4, with D unresolved. Trimming shortened V by 1 base and J by 10 bases, and 10 bases separated the two germline ends. There are 13 residues in the CDR3. From germline, CDR1 is MNHEY and CDR2 SVGAGI. CDR3 residues: CASSYYVGGKLFF. The CDR3 region has the DNA TGTGCCAGCAGTTACTATGTTGGCGGAAAACTGTTTTTT.

This chain connects TRBV28 to TRBJ2-7; the match to TRBD1 covers 7 bases. There are 15 residues in the CDR3. Per germline, CDR1 MDHEN and CDR2 SYDVKM. V lost 1 base, J lost 1 base, and 4 bases stayed unmatched. The DNA for the CDR3 is TGTGCCAGCAGTTTATCAGGGGGTGAGTCCTACGAGCAGTACTTC. It encodes CASSLSGGESYEQYF.

V gene TRBV6-1 combines with J gene TRBJ1-5, with D uncertain. The CDR3 contains 15 residues. The germline V gene has CDR1 MNHNS and CDR2 SASEGT. V was shortened by 8 bases and J by 2 bases, with 16 bases between the two germline ends. Here the CDR3 DNA reads TGTGCCAGCTTTAGGAGGGCAGATGGCAATCAGCCCCAGCATTTT. It encodes CASFRRADGNQPQHF.

The gene calls are TRBV7-2 and TRBJ2-7; D tentatively fits TRBD1 or TRBD2 (5 bases each). Per the germline V gene, CDR1 is SGHTA and CDR2 is FQGNSA. The CDR3 runs to 15 residues. With 5 bases removed from V and 4 bases from J, the gap between germline ends came to 18 bases. CDR3 residues: CASSKSGTLVYEQYF. The CDR3 bases are TGTGCCAGCAGCAAGTCGGGGACCTTAGTATACGAGCAGTACTTC.